This T cell receptor (beta chain) was observed in a study of cytomegalovirus exposure and HLA in healthy donors listed by TCRdb under 2017. Regarding the complete study: An earlier analysis of more than 550 of the donors reported around 280 Gb of sequence data and some 110 million unique TCR beta sequences obtained from around 180 million T cells. Approximately 330 gigabases of sequencing data and 91 million or so unique TCR sequences made up an early release that covered approximately 700 HLA-typed donors. Among the roughly 370 genotyped donors, approximately 76% belonged to the genetic ancestry cluster associated with self-reported Caucasian donors. The aim of the study was to test whether cataloging public T cell receptors could identify signatures of past pathogen exposure. The T cell repertoires of 550 to 850 subjects were profiled by immunosequencing and related to cytomegalovirus serostatus. A separate validation cohort of 90 to 150 different subjects was used in addition to the roughly 620-subject first cohort. High-throughput TCR immunosequencing, statistical association of individual TCRs with disease status, and machine learning were combined to predict cytomegalovirus infection status. In a later analysis, previously published TCR beta repertoires from 500 to 750 donors were re-analyzed and high-resolution HLA genotyping was added so that TCR occurrence patterns could be studied. Rather than using new phenotypic data, the later analysis identified candidate immune exposures from TCR beta sequences and from how often those sequences occurred across donors. In an earlier analysis of roughly 600 of the donors, high-throughput TCR beta sequencing was used to judge whether each TCR beta V gene segment behaved as functional or pseudogenic. Donor age, sex, ethnicity and CMV serostatus were compiled together with the repertoire data. A later genetic analysis took genome-wide SNP genotypes for about 55% of the 666 donors and used that subset as a discovery cohort. Every repertoire in the discovery cohort had been generated on one and the same sequencing platform. Class I and class II HLA loci were covered by the typing at four-digit resolution. Typing coverage varied by locus: roughly 629-640 donors for A, B, C, DRB1 and DQB1; approximately 500 for DQA1; nearly 610 for DPA1; 450 to 480 for DPB1. Roughly 5 DR-DQ haplotypes were handled as single units for association and clustering, since linkage in the cohort was strong. On average, approximately 250,000 unique TCR beta nucleotide sequences were sequenced per donor among a few hundred genotyped donors of the cohort, with about 19% of those sequences being non-productive.

Overall study outcomes, separate from this receptor: According to a later analysis, parvovirus B19, influenza, CMV and Epstein-Barr virus appeared linked to several top co-occurrence clusters. The classifier was reported to diagnose cytomegalovirus status with high specificity and sensitivity in both the original and validation cohorts. Correlated functional status among segregating V segments might reflect linkage disequilibrium, but an unknown experimental factor could not be ruled out. When HLA alleles, especially DR and DQ, strongly co-occurred, TCR associations were difficult to assign to individual alleles. In the study, about 150 TCR beta chains were listed as associated with cytomegalovirus. In a later analysis, TCR association rates were found to vary across HLA loci, with the most associated TCRs seen for DRB1 alleles and the fewest for HLA-C alleles. In a later genetic analysis, fewer N-insertions in productive TCRs were reported among donors in an Asian-associated ancestry cluster than the roughly 700-donor mean. Specific HLA alleles were associated with 16,951 TCR beta sequences at a false discovery rate of 0.05 in a later analysis. According to the authors, the approach could potentially be generalized to other disease states and immunological phenotypes. For the cohort, immune exposure information was limited to CMV serostatus. Some IMGT-functional V segments, including TRBV6-2 and TRBV6-3, could not be told apart with the 87-base-pair reads, so those segments were excluded. Compared with equally common non-associated chains, HLA-associated TCR beta chains in a later analysis were more clonally expanded and had lower generation probabilities. In a later analysis, most CMV-associated TCR beta chains were found to appear HLA-restricted, with HLA associations seemingly driven largely by CMV exposure. The cohort was sequenced for TCR beta chains only, and without alpha or paired-chain data the features that could be detected were limited. Because HLA typing was unavailable for some donors at each locus, only the typed subset was used in association tests. Some 15 rarely observed V segments, including chromosome 9 orphons, were excluded from the earlier analysis of 550 to 700 of the donors because counts were too low. Broadly in line with IMGT annotations, most TCR beta V segments showed up in productive rearrangements about 87% or about 30% of the time in an earlier analysis of around 600 of the donors. A further reported finding was that TCR beta sequences accurately predicted the HLA-A and HLA-B alleles for most subjects in the first cohort. V-gene and J-gene trimming of TCR beta chains was associated with a missense DCLRE1C variant in a later genetic analysis, and the association was replicated in an independent cohort. In vitro tests confirmed that three of the cytomegalovirus-associated TCR beta chains recognize cytomegalovirus antigens. A cluster of highly shared sequence variants was judged likely to represent a technical artifact of the sequencing pipeline. Across donors, most TCR sequences were observed very rarely, whereas some public TCRs were present in many individuals. The presence/absence analyses assumed that sequencing depth was roughly uniform across donors, and that assumption may not be true.

The cohort consisted of 600 or so healthy bone marrow donors. All cohort members were sampled while nominally healthy, although unrecorded immune exposures were likely present. The donor tested CMV seronegative and was one of the 352 seronegative cohort members. Every donor gave a peripheral blood sample, and the peripheral blood mononuclear cells from that sample were used for TCR beta sequencing. The Qiagen DNeasy Blood Extraction Kit was used to extract genomic DNA from the blood cell samples. Receptor amplification or capture employed the immunoSEQ multiplex PCR assay. A mixture of 60 forward primers for TCR Vbeta segments and 13 reverse primers for TCR Jbeta segments was used in the multiplex PCR. The CDR3 region of rearranged TCR beta genes was amplified from genomic DNA by a multiplex PCR assay. On the Illumina HiSeq System, the amplified TCR beta libraries were sequenced as 87-base-pair reads. For the original study's pipeline: A later analysis tallied around 87 million unique TCR beta chains across the approximately 670 repertoires, and approximately 9.9 million of those chains were shared by two or more donors. A nearest-neighbor algorithm error-corrected the raw reads and collapsed the reads into unique sequences, merging closely related sequences to remove PCR and sequencing errors. V, D and J gene segments were assigned by aligning CDR3 sequences to IMGT reference sequences. For a sequence to be retained, a match of at least six nucleotides was required to both a V gene segment and a J gene segment. Rearrangements were classified as productive when the CDR3 lacked stop codons and remained in frame with V and J, and all other rearrangements were classified as non-productive. Following IMGT convention, CDR3 was defined as the stretch from the second conserved V-encoded cysteine up to the conserved J-encoded phenylalanine. The earlier analysis of 587 of the donors excluded sequences that lacked an unambiguous match to a single V gene segment. In an earlier analysis of approximately 610 of the donors, V segments were called functional above 56.7% productive rearrangements and were called segregating when the between-donor standard deviation exceeded 5%. A statistical classification framework was developed to diagnose cytomegalovirus status using the catalog of TCR beta chain sequences. In a later analysis, TCR nucleotide sequences were compared against IMGT/GENE-DB human TR gene sequences so that V and J genes could be assigned. The TCRdist pipeline was used in a later analysis to assign CDR3 sequences and most-parsimonious VDJ recombination scenarios. In a later analysis, every TCR beta chain was defined by the combination of its CDR3 amino acid sequence and its V-gene family, and reads without a unique V-gene family were dropped. In a later analysis, 450 to 600 highly shared, low-generation-probability nucleotide sequences were removed to address suspected cross-contamination and a sequencing artifact. A later analysis calculated a clonal expansion index for each public chain from normalized within-repertoire ranks of inferred template counts. A later analysis computed generation probabilities with a VDJ recombination model fitted to out-of-frame rearrangements, and checked the results against IGoR. A later analysis scored TCR-TCR, TCR-HLA and TCR-CMV co-occurrence with hypergeometric tests, applying a repertoire-size bias correction to TCR pairs. False discovery rates were estimated in a later analysis by permuting HLA or CMV assignments 20 times. A later analysis grouped co-occurring TCRs with DBSCAN, adding TCRdist sequence similarity when clustering within HLA-allele-positive subsets. Repertoires with fewer than 30,000 or more than 120,000 public chains were left out of co-occurrence clustering, as were five repertoires with anomalous nucleotide sharing. TCRdb re-hosts the immuneACCESS table, in-frame sequences only. Its copies lack some clones; in the studies checked, an unresolved V gene accounts for under half of them, and the cause for the rest is not known. The DNA gave D and trimming, while V, J and clone size come from that table. This sample holds some 130,000 clones; 76% were observed only once. 2.5% to 3.5% of the sample is held by the ten biggest clonotypes.

This clone showed up just a few times. This receptor's antigen is unknown. Base qualities are not recorded, but no much larger clone differs from it by a single base. Relative to germline, V is 0 bases shorter and J is 0 bases shorter, with 9 bases between their ends. The CDR3 measures 16 amino acids from cysteine to phenylalanine. Only the CDR3 DNA stays, 48 bases, in frame from base 1. CDR1 MGHRA and CDR2 YSYEKL were looked up in the germline V gene. Recombination joined TRBV4-1 with TRBJ2-1; TRBD1 could be the D gene, as 5 bases match. Sequenced: PBMCs. The TCR originated in a man aged 35 to 55 in good health and CMV-seronegative. Here the CDR3 is given as CASSQEVQGSYNEQFF. The nucleotides are TGCGCCAGCAGCCAAGAAGTCCAGGGCTCCTACAATGAGCAGTTCTTC.